Here is one TCR beta chain with its context. The specificity of this receptor is unknown. Base qualities are not provided; no much larger clone lies one nucleotide away. The entry originates in a study of cytomegalovirus exposure and HLA in healthy donors (dated by TCRdb to the late 2010s). Turning to the overall study: An earlier analysis of under 600 of the donors reported approximately 290 Gb of sequence data and around 110 million unique TCR beta sequences from 150 million to 200 million T cells. Roughly 320 gigabases of sequencing data and 75 million to 85 million unique TCR sequences made up an early release that covered 500 to 700 HLA-typed donors. Of the 300 to 450 genotyped donors, approximately 83% fell in the genetic ancestry cluster associated with self-reported Caucasian donors. The study was designed to test whether signatures of past pathogen exposure could be identified by cataloging public T cell receptors. The study profiled the T cell repertoires of approximately 700 subjects by immunosequencing and related them to cytomegalovirus serostatus. In addition to the first cohort of 666 subjects, a separate validation cohort of approximately 130 different subjects was used. The study combined high-throughput TCR immunosequencing, statistical association of individual TCRs with disease status, and machine learning to predict cytomegalovirus infection status. In a later analysis, previously published TCR beta repertoires from 666 donors were re-analyzed and high-resolution HLA genotyping was added so that TCR occurrence patterns could be studied. In the later analysis, no new phenotypic data were used to find candidate immune exposures; instead, reliance was placed on TCR beta sequences and their occurrence across donors. To decide whether each TCR beta V gene segment behaved as functional or pseudogenic, an earlier analysis of some 600 of the donors relied on high-throughput TCR beta sequencing. Donor age, sex, ethnicity and CMV serostatus were compiled together with the repertoire data. A later genetic analysis took genome-wide SNP genotypes for about 55% of the 666 donors and used that subset as a discovery cohort. Every discovery cohort repertoire had been produced on one sequencing platform. Class I and class II HLA loci were covered by the typing at four-digit resolution. The number of typed donors differed by locus: roughly 620-640 for A, B, C, DRB1 and DQB1; approximately 540 for DQA1; 606 for DPA1; and some 450 for DPB1. About 5 DR-DQ haplotypes were handled as single units for association and clustering, since linkage in the cohort was strong. Among roughly 400 genotyped donors of the cohort, an average of around 240,000 unique TCR beta nucleotide sequences were sequenced per donor, about a sixth of them non-productive.

The germline V gene gives CDR1 as MDHEN and CDR2 as SYDVKM. Counted from cysteine to phenylalanine, this CDR3 has 12 amino acids. Only the CDR3 portion is preserved as DNA: 36 bases, with reading frame beginning at the first base. V and J lose 1 base and 6 bases, and a span of 5 bases separates them. In total, 630 or so healthy bone marrow donors made up the cohort. At the time of sampling, all cohort members were nominally healthy, though unrecorded immune exposures were likely present. Of the 700 or so cohort members, 250 to 300 had a positive CMV serostatus and about 350 had a negative one, while no CMV serostatus was recorded for the donor. Each donor provided a peripheral blood sample, and peripheral blood mononuclear cells were used for TCR beta sequencing. The Qiagen DNeasy Blood Extraction Kit was used to extract genomic DNA from the blood cell samples. The receptor library was made with the immunoSEQ multiplex PCR assay. A mixture of 60 forward primers for TCR Vbeta segments and 13 reverse primers for TCR Jbeta segments was used in the multiplex PCR. A multiplex PCR assay on genomic DNA amplified the CDR3 region of rearranged TCR beta genes. On the Illumina HiSeq System, the amplified TCR beta libraries were sequenced as 87-base-pair reads. The source study handled its data this way. A later analysis tallied around 82 million unique TCR beta chains across the 700 or so repertoires, and around 10 million of those chains were shared by two or more donors. Raw reads were error-corrected and collapsed into unique sequences by a nearest-neighbor algorithm in which closely related sequences were merged to remove PCR and sequencing errors. CDR3 sequences were aligned to IMGT reference sequences to assign V, D and J gene segments. Each retained sequence needed at least a six-nucleotide match to both a V gene segment and a J gene segment. Rearrangements were classified as productive when the CDR3 lacked stop codons and remained in frame with V and J, and all other rearrangements were classified as non-productive. Following IMGT convention, CDR3 was defined as the stretch from the second conserved V-encoded cysteine up to the conserved J-encoded phenylalanine. The earlier analysis of 587 of the donors excluded any sequence lacking an unambiguous match to a single V gene segment. In an earlier analysis of approximately 550 of the donors, V segments were called functional above 56.7% productive rearrangements and were called segregating when the between-donor standard deviation exceeded 5%. A statistical classification framework was developed to diagnose cytomegalovirus status using the catalog of TCR beta chain sequences. In a later analysis, V and J genes were assigned by comparing TCR nucleotide sequences against IMGT/GENE-DB human TR gene sequences. Using the TCRdist pipeline, a later analysis assigned CDR3 sequences along with most-parsimonious VDJ recombination scenarios. In a later analysis, every TCR beta chain was defined by the combination of its CDR3 amino acid sequence and its V-gene family, and reads without a unique V-gene family were dropped. A later analysis removed several hundred highly shared, low-generation-probability nucleotide sequences to deal with suspected cross-contamination and a sequencing artifact. A later analysis calculated a clonal expansion index for each public chain from normalized within-repertoire ranks of inferred template counts. In a later analysis, generation probabilities were computed with a VDJ recombination model fitted to out-of-frame rearrangements, and the resulting probabilities were checked against IGoR. In a later analysis, hypergeometric tests were used to score TCR-TCR, TCR-HLA and TCR-CMV co-occurrence, with a repertoire-size bias correction applied to TCR pairs. False discovery rates were estimated in a later analysis by permuting HLA or CMV assignments 20 times. In a later analysis, co-occurring TCRs were grouped with DBSCAN, and TCRdist sequence similarity was added when clustering was performed within HLA-allele-positive subsets. For co-occurrence clustering, repertoires with fewer than 30,000 or more than 120,000 public chains were excluded, along with roughly 5 repertoires with anomalous nucleotide sharing. Held by TCRdb, this immuneACCESS table contains in-frame sequences only and omits some clones. Under half of the omission traces to an unresolved V gene where checked; the cause of the rest is unknown. That table supplies the V and J calls and clone size; D and trimming were determined from the DNA. This sample is represented by under 250,000 clones; around 85% of them were singletons. 1% to 1.5% of the sample is taken by the ten largest.

Study-level results and caveats: According to a later analysis, parvovirus B19, influenza, CMV and Epstein-Barr virus appeared linked to several top co-occurrence clusters. CMV serostatus was the only immune exposure information available for the cohort. A cluster of highly shared sequence variants was judged likely to represent a technical artifact of the sequencing pipeline. Strong co-occurrence of HLA alleles, especially DR and DQ, made assigning TCR associations to individual alleles difficult. According to the authors, the approach could potentially be generalized to other disease states and immunological phenotypes. According to a later genetic analysis, donors in an Asian-associated ancestry cluster had fewer N-insertions in productive TCRs than the roughly 670-donor mean. The cohort was sequenced for TCR beta chains only, and without alpha or paired-chain data the features that could be detected were limited. Because counts were too low, more than 15 rarely observed V segments, including chromosome 9 orphons, were left out of the earlier analysis of 587 of the donors. An earlier analysis of some 560 of the donors showed that most TCR beta V segments appeared in productive rearrangements either about 90% or about 30% of the time, which broadly matched IMGT annotations. While some public TCRs were present in many individuals, most TCR sequences turned up only very rarely across donors. In a later analysis, more than 15,000 TCR beta sequences were associated with specific HLA alleles at a false discovery rate of 0.05. In a later genetic analysis, a missense DCLRE1C variant was associated with V-gene and J-gene trimming of TCR beta chains, and the association was replicated in an independent cohort. The classifier was reported to diagnose cytomegalovirus status with high specificity and sensitivity in both the original and validation cohorts. Correlated functional status among segregating V segments might reflect linkage disequilibrium, but an unknown experimental factor could not be ruled out. Sequencing depth was assumed to be roughly uniform across donors in the presence/absence analyses, though that assumption may not hold. The 87-base-pair reads could not distinguish some IMGT-functional V segments, including TRBV6-2 and TRBV6-3, so those segments were excluded. The study listed 170 or so TCR beta chains as associated with cytomegalovirus. In vitro tests confirmed that a few of the cytomegalovirus-associated TCR beta chains recognize cytomegalovirus antigens. Because HLA typing was missing for some donors at each locus, association tests included only the typed subset. In a later analysis, most CMV-associated TCR beta chains were found to appear HLA-restricted, with HLA associations seemingly driven largely by CMV exposure. In a later analysis, HLA-associated TCR beta chains were found to be more clonally expanded and to have lower generation probabilities than equally common non-associated chains. A later analysis found that TCR association rates varied across HLA loci, with DRB1 alleles showing the most associated TCRs and HLA-C alleles the fewest. A further reported finding was that TCR beta sequences accurately predicted the HLA-A and HLA-B alleles for most subjects in the first cohort.

The chain links TRBV28 with TRBJ2-3; no D segment can be confidently identified. The sequence was obtained from a human donor in good health. Specimen: PBMCs. In nucleotides, the sequence is TGTGCCAGCAGTTTATTAGTTGATACGCAGTATTTT. This gives the protein CASSLLVDTQYF.